This is a list of T cell receptor beta chains from one sample in a study of cytomegalovirus exposure and HLA in healthy donors. Measured with immunoSEQ multiplex PCR; TCRdb has only the in-frame clones, and not every one. In the table there are some 190,000 clones, 60% to 85% of which are singletons. The material sequenced was PBMCs. These receptors were taken from a man in his late teens or twenties in good health and CMV-seronegative. Both conserved end residues are part of each CDR3. The D gene is left open where the match is weak. Size is stated for part of the rows, as once, few or many counts, or as a class when the clone is expanded.

>TRBD1|few|TRBV28|TRBJ1-4|15
TGTGCCAGCAGTCCCGGCGTCAGGGGGGACGAAAAACTGTTTTTT
CASSPGVRGDEKLFF
>.|.|TRBV6-1|TRBJ1-2|16
TGTGCCAGCAGTGAATCTACCCTCAAGAACCCGCGGGGCTACACCTTC
CASSESTLKNPRGYTF
>.|.|TRBV2|TRBJ2-5|11
TGTGCCAGCAGAAGAGAGGAGACCCAGTACTTC
CASRREETQYF
>.|.|TRBV28|TRBJ1-3|12
TGTGCCAGCGGTCTGGGGGGAAGCACCATATATTTT
CASGLGGSTIYF
>TRBD1|.|TRBV9|TRBJ1-2|16
TGTGCCAGCAGCGCTGGGACAGGGTCGCTGTTTGGGGGCTACACCTTC
CASSAGTGSLFGGYTF
>.|.|TRBV6-1|TRBJ1-5|14
TGTGCCAGCAGGGAGAGGGCCACGAATCAGCCCCAGCATTTT
CASRERATNQPQHF
>TRBD2|.|TRBV29-1|TRBJ2-2|13
TGCAGCGTTGAGAGCGGGAGGACCGGGGAGCTGTTTTTT
CSVESGRTGELFF
>.|.|TRBV27|TRBJ2-2|15
TGTGCCAGCAGTCCGAGGCAGTCGAACACCGGGGAGCTGTTTTTT
CASSPRQSNTGELFF
>TRBD1|few|TRBV28|TRBJ1-1|14
TGTGCCAGCAGCCGGACAGGGAGTTTCACTGAAGCTTTCTTT
CASSRTGSFTEAFF
>.|.|TRBV29-1|TRBJ1-2|14
TGCAGCGTTGCCGGAAAGGGGCATCACTATGGCTACACCTTC
CSVAGKGHHYGYTF
>TRBD1|.|TRBV19|TRBJ2-7|15
TGTGCCAGTAGTACCCTCGGGACAGGGGTCCGCGAGCAGTACTTC
CASSTLGTGVREQYF
>.|.|TRBV6-5|TRBJ1-2|14
TGTGCCAGCAGTCCGTCGACAGGCCTCTATGGCTACACCTTC
CASSPSTGLYGYTF
>TRBD2|.|TRBV5-4|TRBJ2-1|16
TGTGCCAGCAGCCCTGGGACTAGCGGGGCGAACAATGAGCAGTTCTTC
CASSPGTSGANNEQFF
>.|few|TRBV6-1|TRBJ1-5|15
TGTGCCAGCAGGCATGGGGGGTTGGGCAATCAGCCCCAGCATTTT
CASRHGGLGNQPQHF
>.|.|TRBV6-5|TRBJ1-4|14
TGTGCCAGCAGTGTGACAGAAACTAATGAAAAACTGTTTTTT
CASSVTETNEKLFF
>.|.|TRBV5-1|TRBJ2-7|16
TGCGCCAGCAGCTTGGATCCTGCGGGTTCGTCCTACGAGCAGTACTTC
CASSLDPAGSSYEQYF
>.|.|TRBV30|TRBJ1-2|14
TGTGCCTGGAGCGCCTGGCCTGCTAACTATGGCTACACCTTC
CAWSAWPANYGYTF
>.|.|TRBV11-2|TRBJ2-7|13
TGTGCCAGCAGCTCCCCCTCGCGCTACGAGCAGTACTTC
CASSSPSRYEQYF
>.|.|TRBV5-6|TRBJ1-2|13
TGTGCCAGCAGCTTGGCGGGGGGAGGCGGCTACACCTTC
CASSLAGGGGYTF
>.|.|TRBV18|TRBJ2-5|13
TGTGCCAGCTCACCAGAATCTACAGTGACCCAGTACTTC
CASSPESTVTQYF
>TRBD1|.|TRBV19|TRBJ1-1|14
TGTGCCAGTACCGACCCGGGACAGGGTTGCGGTGCTTTCTTT
CASTDPGQGCGAFF
>.|.|TRBV5-6|TRBJ1-1|13
TGTGCCAGCAGCTTGGCTGGTGGGGGGGCAGCTTTCTTT
CASSLAGGGAAFF
>.|once|TRBV5-4|TRBJ1-2|15
TGTGCCAGCAGCCCGGAAGCGGGGGCGAACTATGGCTACACCTTC
CASSPEAGANYGYTF
>.|.|TRBV2|TRBJ2-5|16
TGTGCCAGCGTCTGGATAGTCCTCGGGGGCCAAGAGACCCAGTACTTC
CASVWIVLGGQETQYF
>.|.|TRBV19|TRBJ2-7|15
TGTGCCAGTAGTATAGTCGGGGGACAGAGCTACGAGCAGTACTTC
CASSIVGGQSYEQYF
>.|.|TRBV29-1|TRBJ1-2|13
TGCAGCGCTACCCTAACTCGGGGCTATGGCTACACCTTC
CSATLTRGYGYTF